This TCR beta chain originates from a study of response to subunit inactivated influenza vaccine. Study-wide results and limits: That few new T cells are recruited by each seasonal influenza vaccination was the authors' suggestion.

With 6 bases removed from V and 0 bases from J, the gap between germline ends came to 9 bases. In germline, CDR1 is SGHRS, CDR2 YFSETQ. The CDR3 loop spans 13 amino acids. TCRdb processed the RT-PCR reads anew with MiXCR; each CDR3 protein has one entry. The table shows about 800,000 distinct CDR3 sequences, with around 21% occurring only once. About this clonotype itself: No antigen is known for it.

The sequence was collected from a man between 50 and 59 years old who received an inactivated influenza vaccine. This chain connects TRBV5-1 to TRBJ1-2; D is undetermined. The sample here was PBMCs from blood, taken around 5 days after vaccination. The CDR3 DNA sequence: TGCGCCAGCACCTTCGGGGCTAACTATGGCTACACCTTC. The encoded protein is CASTFGANYGYTF.